This TCR beta chain was profiled in a study of T cell repertoires in cytomegalovirus infection. Study details: A matching HLA type, together with CMV infection, was signaled by public TCR beta signatures. Whole-study findings and limits: The ex vivo response was dominated by HLA-C-restricted CMV-specific TCR beta clonotypes. There were carriers of CMV plus the relevant HLA, and cumulative public TCR beta family frequency identified them.

In TCRdb, the reads were re-called with MiXCR into one record per CDR3 protein. This table holds over 200,000 distinct CDR3 sequences, roughly an eighth found once. The ends were cut back, 3 bases at V and 5 bases at J, with 13 bases in the middle. Germline lookup yields CDR1 SGHTA and CDR2 FQGNSA. The CDR3 is 14 residues long. As regards this clonotype: No antigen is known for it.

The TCR comes from a human donor in good health (CMV status not recorded). Some clones in this sample may be carry-over from other donors' samples. The V call is TRBV7-2, the J call TRBJ2-5; D perhaps matches TRBD1 (6 bases). Sequencing was done on a sample of PBMCs. Here the CDR3 reads CASSLTGSLETQYF. The CDR3 DNA follows: TGTGCCAGCAGCTTGACAGGCTCCCTGGAGACCCAGTACTTC.